This TCR beta chain originates from a study of blood T cell repertoires in COVID-19. Assay used: immunoSEQ multiplex PCR; TCRdb lists only in-frame clones, some missing. The data show tens of thousands of clones, roughly 90% seen once. Worth noting for this clone: This specimen includes other DNA sequences encoding the same CDR3.

The CDR3 is 16 residues long. V was pared by 4 bases and J by 0 bases, with 13 bases between. Germline loops: CDR1 SGHVS, CDR2 FQNEAQ. Sequenced material: peripheral blood. This sequence was found in a man in his sixties or seventies with active or convalescent COVID-19. V usage is TRBV7-8 and J usage is TRBJ1-5, with D perhaps matching TRBD1 (6 bases). The CDR3 protein is CASSSGGRDSNQPQHF. CDR3 nucleotide sequence: TGTGCCAGCAGCTCGGGGGGGCGGGATAGCAATCAGCCCCAGCATTTT. Supplemented by reference TRBV7-8 and TRBJ1-5, the full variable domain reads GAGVSQSPRYKVAKRGQDVALRCDPISGHVSLFWYQQALGQGPEFLTYFQNEAQLDKSGLPSDRFFAERPEGSVSTLKIQRTQQEDSAVYLCASSSGGRDSNQPQHFGDGTRLSIL.